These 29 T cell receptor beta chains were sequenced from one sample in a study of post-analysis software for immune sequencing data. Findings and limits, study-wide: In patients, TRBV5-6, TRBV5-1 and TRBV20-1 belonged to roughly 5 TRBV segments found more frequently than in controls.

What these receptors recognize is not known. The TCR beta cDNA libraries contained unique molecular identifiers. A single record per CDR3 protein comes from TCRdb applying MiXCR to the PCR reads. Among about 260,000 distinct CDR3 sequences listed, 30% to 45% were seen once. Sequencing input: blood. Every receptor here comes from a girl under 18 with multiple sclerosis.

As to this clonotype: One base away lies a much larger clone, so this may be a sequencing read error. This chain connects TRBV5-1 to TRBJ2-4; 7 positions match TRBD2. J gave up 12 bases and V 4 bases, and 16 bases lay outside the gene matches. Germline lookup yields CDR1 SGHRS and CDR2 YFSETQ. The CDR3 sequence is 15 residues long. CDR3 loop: CASSPGGGSEDTQYF. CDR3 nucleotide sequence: TGCGCCAGCAGCCCCGGGGGAGGGTCGGAGGACACTCAGTACTTC.

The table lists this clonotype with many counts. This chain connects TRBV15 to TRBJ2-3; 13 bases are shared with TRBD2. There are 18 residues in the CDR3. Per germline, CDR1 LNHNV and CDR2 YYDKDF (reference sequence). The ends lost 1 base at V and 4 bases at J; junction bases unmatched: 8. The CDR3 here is CATSRGLLAGGTADTQYF. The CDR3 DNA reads TGTGCCACCAGCAGAGGATTACTAGCGGGAGGGACGGCAGATACGCAGTATTTT. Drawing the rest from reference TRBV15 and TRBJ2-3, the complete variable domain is DAMVIQNPRYQVTQFGKPVTLSCSQTLNHNVMYWYQQKSSQAPKLLFHYYDKDFNNEADTPDNFQSRRPNTSFCFLDIRSPGLGDTAMYLCATSRGLLAGGTADTQYFGPGTRLTVL.

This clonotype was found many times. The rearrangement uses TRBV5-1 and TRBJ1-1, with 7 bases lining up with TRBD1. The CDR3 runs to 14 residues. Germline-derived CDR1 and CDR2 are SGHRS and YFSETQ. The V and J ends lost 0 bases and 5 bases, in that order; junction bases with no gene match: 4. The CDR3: CASSLGQGKTEAFF. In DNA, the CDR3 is TGCGCCAGCAGCTTGGGACAGGGAAAGACTGAAGCTTTCTTT.

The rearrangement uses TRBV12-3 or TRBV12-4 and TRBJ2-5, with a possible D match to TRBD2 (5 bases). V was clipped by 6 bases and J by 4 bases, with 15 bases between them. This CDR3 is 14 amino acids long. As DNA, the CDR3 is TGTGCCAGCAGCCACGGACTCTTGGGAGAGACCCAGTACTTC. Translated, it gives CASSHGLLGETQYF.

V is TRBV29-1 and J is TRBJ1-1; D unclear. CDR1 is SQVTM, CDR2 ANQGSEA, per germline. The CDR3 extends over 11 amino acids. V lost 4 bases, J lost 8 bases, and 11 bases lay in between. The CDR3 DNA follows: TGCAGCGTTGCCCCCTCAGCCGAAGCTTTCTTT. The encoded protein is CSVAPSAEAFF. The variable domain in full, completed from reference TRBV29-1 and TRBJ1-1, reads SAVISQKPSRDICQRGTSLTIQCQVDSQVTMMFWYRQQPGQSLTLIATANQGSEATYESGFVIDKFPISRPNLTFSTLTVSNMSPEDSSIYLCSVAPSAEAFFGQGTRLTVV.

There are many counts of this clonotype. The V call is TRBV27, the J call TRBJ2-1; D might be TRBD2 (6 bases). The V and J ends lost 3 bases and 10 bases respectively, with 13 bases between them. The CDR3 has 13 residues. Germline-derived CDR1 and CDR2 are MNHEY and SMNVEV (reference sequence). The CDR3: CASSLGLLGEQFF. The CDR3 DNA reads TGTGCCAGCAGTTTGGGACTCTTGGGGGAGCAGTTCTTC.

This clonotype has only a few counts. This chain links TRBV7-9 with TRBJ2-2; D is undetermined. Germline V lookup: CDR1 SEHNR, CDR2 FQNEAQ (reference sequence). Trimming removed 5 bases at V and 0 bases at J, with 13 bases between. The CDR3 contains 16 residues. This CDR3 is CASSPQRNANTGELFF. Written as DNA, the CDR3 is TGTGCCAGCAGCCCCCAGAGGAACGCGAACACCGGGGAGCTGTTTTTT.

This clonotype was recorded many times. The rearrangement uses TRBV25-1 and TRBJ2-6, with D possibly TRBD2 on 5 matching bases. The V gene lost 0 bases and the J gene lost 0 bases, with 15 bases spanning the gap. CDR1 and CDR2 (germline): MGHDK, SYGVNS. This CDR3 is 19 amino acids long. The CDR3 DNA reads TGTGCCAGCAGTGAATACCACCGGGATCACTACTCTGGGGCCAACGTCCTGACTTTC. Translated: CASSEYHRDHYSGANVLTF.

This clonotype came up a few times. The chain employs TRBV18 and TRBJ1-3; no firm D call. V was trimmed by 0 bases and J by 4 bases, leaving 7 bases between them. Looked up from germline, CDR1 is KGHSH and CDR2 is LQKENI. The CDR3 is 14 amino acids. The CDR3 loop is CASSPPSMGNTIYF. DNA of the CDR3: TGTGCCAGCTCACCACCTTCAATGGGAAACACCATATATTTT.

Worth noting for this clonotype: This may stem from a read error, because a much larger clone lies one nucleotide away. Written as DNA, the CDR3 is TGTGCCAGCAGCTTTGGACAGGGGGCTTGGGGCGGGGGCTACACCTTC. This sequence encodes CASSFGQGAWGGGYTF. The chain employs TRBV12-3 or TRBV12-4 and TRBJ1-2, with 11 bases fitting TRBD1. The CDR3 length is 16 residues. V shed 6 bases, J shed 8 bases, and the junction held 14 bases outside the gene matches.

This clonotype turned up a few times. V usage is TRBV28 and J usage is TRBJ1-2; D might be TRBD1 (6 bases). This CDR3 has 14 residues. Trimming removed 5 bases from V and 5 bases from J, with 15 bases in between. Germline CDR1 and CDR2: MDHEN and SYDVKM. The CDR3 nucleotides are TGTGCCAGCAGTCTTCGGGACAAGTGGTATGGCTACACCTTC. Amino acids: CASSLRDKWYGYTF.

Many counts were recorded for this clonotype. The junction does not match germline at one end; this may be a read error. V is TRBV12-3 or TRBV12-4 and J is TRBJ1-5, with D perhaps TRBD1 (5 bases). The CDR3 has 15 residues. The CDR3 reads CASSFGQGSNQPQHF. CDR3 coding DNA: TGCGCCAGCAGCTTCGGGCAGGGAAGCAATCAGCCCCAGCATTTT.

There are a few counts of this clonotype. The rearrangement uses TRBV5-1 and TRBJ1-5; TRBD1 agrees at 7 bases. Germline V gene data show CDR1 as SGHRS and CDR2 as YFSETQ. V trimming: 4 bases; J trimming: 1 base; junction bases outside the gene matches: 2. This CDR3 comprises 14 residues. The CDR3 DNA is TGCGCCAGCAGCCAGGGGGACAGCAATCAGCCCCAGCATTTT. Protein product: CASSQGDSNQPQHF.

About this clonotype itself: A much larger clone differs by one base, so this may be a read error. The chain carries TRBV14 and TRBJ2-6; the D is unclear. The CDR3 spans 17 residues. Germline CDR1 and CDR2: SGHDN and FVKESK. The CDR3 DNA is TGTGCCAACAGCCAAGATTTCATCGGCTCTGGGGCCAACGTCCTGACTTTC. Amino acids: CANSQDFIGSGANVLTF.

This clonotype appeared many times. CDR3 in DNA: TGTGCCAGCAGGGGGACAGGGAAAGAGACCCAGTACTTC. Residues: CASRGTGKETQYF. The V call is TRBV12-3 or TRBV12-4, the J call TRBJ2-5, with 9 bases lining up with TRBD1. The CDR3 is 13 amino acids. The V gene end was trimmed by 6 bases and the J gene end by 3 bases; junction bases not matched to a gene: 2.

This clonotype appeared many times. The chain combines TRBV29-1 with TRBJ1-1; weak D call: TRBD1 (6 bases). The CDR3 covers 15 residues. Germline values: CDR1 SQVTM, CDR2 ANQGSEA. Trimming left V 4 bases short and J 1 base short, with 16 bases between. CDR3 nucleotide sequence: TGCAGCGTTGGGCACCTCGGGGGGCGGAACACTGAAGCTTTCTTT. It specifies CSVGHLGGRNTEAFF. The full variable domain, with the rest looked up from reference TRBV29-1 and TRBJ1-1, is SAVISQKPSRDICQRGTSLTIQCQVDSQVTMMFWYRQQPGQSLTLIATANQGSEATYESGFVIDKFPISRPNLTFSTLTVSNMSPEDSSIYLCSVGHLGGRNTEAFFGQGTRLTVV.

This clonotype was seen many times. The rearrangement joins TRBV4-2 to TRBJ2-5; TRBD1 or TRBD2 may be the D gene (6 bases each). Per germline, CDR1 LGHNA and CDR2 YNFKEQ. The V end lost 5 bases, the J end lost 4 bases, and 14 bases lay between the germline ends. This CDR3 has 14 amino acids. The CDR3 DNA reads TGTGCCAGCAGCAAGGGGGGCTCTGCAGAGACCCAGTACTTC. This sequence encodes CASSKGGSAETQYF.

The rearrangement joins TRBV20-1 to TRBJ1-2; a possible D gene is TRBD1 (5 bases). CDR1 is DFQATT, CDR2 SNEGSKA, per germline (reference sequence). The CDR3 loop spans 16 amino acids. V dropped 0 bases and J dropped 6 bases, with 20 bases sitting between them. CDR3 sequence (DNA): TGCAGTGCTAGAGATCTTGAGGAGGGGATGAATCATGGCTACACCTTC. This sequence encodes CSARDLEEGMNHGYTF.

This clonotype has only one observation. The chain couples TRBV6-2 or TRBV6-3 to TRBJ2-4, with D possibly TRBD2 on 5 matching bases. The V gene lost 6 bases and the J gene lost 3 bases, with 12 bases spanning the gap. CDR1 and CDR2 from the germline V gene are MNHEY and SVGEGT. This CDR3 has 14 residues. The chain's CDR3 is CASSPAGVKNIQYF. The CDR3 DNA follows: TGTGCCAGCAGCCCCGCCGGGGTCAAAAACATTCAGTACTTC.

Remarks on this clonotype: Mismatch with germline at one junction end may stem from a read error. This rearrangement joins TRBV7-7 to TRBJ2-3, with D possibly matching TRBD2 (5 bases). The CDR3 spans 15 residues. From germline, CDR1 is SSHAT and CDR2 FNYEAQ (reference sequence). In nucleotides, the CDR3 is TGTGCTAGCAGCTTAGCGTATGGCCCTACAGATACGCAGTATTTT. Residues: CASSLAYGPTDTQYF.

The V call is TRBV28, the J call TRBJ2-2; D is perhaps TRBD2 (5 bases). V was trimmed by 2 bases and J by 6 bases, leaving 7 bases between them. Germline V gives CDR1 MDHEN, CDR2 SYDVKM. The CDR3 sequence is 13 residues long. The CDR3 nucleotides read TGTGCCAGCAGTTTACTAGCCCCCGGGGAGCTGTTTTTT. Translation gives CASSLLAPGELFF.

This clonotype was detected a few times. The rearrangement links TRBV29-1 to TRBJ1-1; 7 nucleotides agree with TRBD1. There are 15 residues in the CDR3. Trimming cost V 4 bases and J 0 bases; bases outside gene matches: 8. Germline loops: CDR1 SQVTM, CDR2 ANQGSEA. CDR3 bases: TGCAGCGTTGCGGGACAGCATGCTTTGAACACTGAAGCTTTCTTT. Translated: CSVAGQHALNTEAFF.

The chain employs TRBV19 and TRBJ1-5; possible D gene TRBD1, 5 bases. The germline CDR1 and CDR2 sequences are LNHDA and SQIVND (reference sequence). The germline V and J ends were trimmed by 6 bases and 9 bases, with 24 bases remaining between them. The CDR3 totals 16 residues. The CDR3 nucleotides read TGTGCCAGTAGCAGAATGACAGACTTCCCAAGGGGGCCCCAGCATTTT. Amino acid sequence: CASSRMTDFPRGPQHF.

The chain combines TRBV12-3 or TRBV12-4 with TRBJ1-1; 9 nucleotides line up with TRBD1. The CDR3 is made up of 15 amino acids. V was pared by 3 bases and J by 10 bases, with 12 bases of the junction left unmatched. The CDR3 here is CASSLAGQGGLGAFF. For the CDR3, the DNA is TGTGCCAGCAGTTTGGCGGGACAGGGTGGATTAGGAGCTTTCTTT.

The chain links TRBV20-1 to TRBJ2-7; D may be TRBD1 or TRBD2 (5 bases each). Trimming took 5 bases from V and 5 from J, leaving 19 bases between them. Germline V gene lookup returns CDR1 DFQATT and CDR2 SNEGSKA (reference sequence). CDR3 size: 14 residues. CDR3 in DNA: TGCAGTGCTCCCGGGACCCCAAACCAGGACGAGCAGTACTTC. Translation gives CSAPGTPNQDEQYF.

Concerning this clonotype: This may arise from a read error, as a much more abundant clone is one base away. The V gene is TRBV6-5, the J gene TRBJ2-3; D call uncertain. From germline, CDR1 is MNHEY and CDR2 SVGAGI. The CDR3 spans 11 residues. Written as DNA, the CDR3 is TGTACCAGCAGTTACGTGGATACGCAGTATTTT. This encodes CTSSYVDTQYF.

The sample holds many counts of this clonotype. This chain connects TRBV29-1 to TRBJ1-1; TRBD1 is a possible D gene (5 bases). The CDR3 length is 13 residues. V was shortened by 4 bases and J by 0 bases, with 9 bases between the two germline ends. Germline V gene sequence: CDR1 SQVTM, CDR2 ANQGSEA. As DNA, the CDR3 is TGCAGCGTTGGGGACGTCCTGAACACTGAAGCTTTCTTT. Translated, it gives CSVGDVLNTEAFF.

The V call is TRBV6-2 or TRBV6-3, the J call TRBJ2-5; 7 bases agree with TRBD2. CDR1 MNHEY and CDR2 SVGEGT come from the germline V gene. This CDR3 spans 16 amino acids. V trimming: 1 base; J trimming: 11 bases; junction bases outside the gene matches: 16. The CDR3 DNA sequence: TGTGCCAGCAGTTACTACGGGTCTTTAGCGGGCAATGAGCAGTACTTC. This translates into CASSYYGSLAGNEQYF.

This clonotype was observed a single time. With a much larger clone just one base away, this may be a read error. CDR3: CASRDRGDQPQHF. Written as DNA, the CDR3 is TGTGCCAGCAGGGACAGGGGCGATCAGCCCCAGCATTTT. The rearrangement uses TRBV6-6 and TRBJ1-5; 9 nucleotides line up with TRBD1. The CDR3 has 13 residues. With 6 bases clipped from V and 5 bases from J, the junction kept 2 bases outside the gene matches. CDR1 MNHNY and CDR2 SVGAGI come from the germline V gene (reference sequence).